The text below deals with one T cell receptor beta chain. This specimen comes from a study of blood T cell repertoires in COVID-19. Study-wide context: Spain, Italy and the United States supplied samples that represented acute and convalescent COVID-19. T cells, B-cell-depleted T cells, or PBMCs supplied cDNA or gDNA.

Per the study methods: Amplified reference gene primers provided the basis for estimating nucleated cell counts. The assay was immunoSEQ multiplex PCR, and TCRdb's table has in-frame clones only and misses some. D and trimming come from the DNA, and the V and J calls and clone size come from that table. The data show under 350,000 clones, around 89% seen once. The CDR3 has 14 amino acids. V shed 7 bases and J 3 bases; nucleotides not matched to a gene: 5. CDR1 and CDR2 from the germline V gene are LGHNT and FRNRAP. This TCR was recovered from a middle-aged man with acute or convalescent COVID-19. The rearrangement links TRBV12-5 to TRBJ1-1; TRBD1 matches 10 bases. Source material: peripheral blood. The CDR3 spells CASAGQGGYTEAFF. The CDR3 nucleotides read TGTGCTAGTGCCGGACAGGGGGGATACACTGAAGCTTTCTTT.